This T cell receptor beta chain came from a study of blood T cell repertoires in COVID-19 (dated by TCRdb to the early 2020s). Regarding the complete study: Collaborator samples came from the United States, Italy and Spain and covered acute and convalescent phases of COVID-19. The material from the prospective study consisted of cDNA or gDNA derived from T cells, B-cell-depleted T cells, or PBMCs. The repertoires were released in a freely available public database meant as a resource for research on the immune response to SARS-CoV-2. Nearly every sample came with metadata listing a de-identified subject ID, COVID-19 status, age in years and sex. The dataset comprised deeply sampled blood TCRbeta repertoires from subjects exposed to, actively infected with, or recovered from COVID-19. Where available, HLA class I and class II types were obtained from metadata supplied by the sample provider rather than from assay-based typing. The samples were drawn from the first 160 participants of the ongoing ImmuneRACE study and from some 1,300 subjects provided by 6 global collaborators.

The investigation overall reported the following: How much clinical and demographic metadata was included differed by source and by participant, and the metadata was provided uncurated.

Concerning this clone itself: Its target antigen remains unknown. No much larger clonotype is one base removed from it; base qualities were not supplied.

Enrolling through a virtual design, the prospective study's participants ranged in age from roughly 18 to 100 years and lived across roughly 23 United States geographic areas. Cohort assignment in the prospective study relied on participant-reported clinical history from a screening survey and a study questionnaire. In the prospective study, mobile phlebotomists collected whole blood, serum and a nasopharyngeal or oropharyngeal swab from each participant. Participants in the prospective study had the option to provide additional blood draws and questionnaires over a roughly two-month period. Before DNA extraction, blood samples from the prospective study were shipped at room temperature or frozen. The immunoSEQ Assay, a bias-controlled multiplex PCR, was used to amplify TCRbeta CDR3 regions from genomic DNA. The paper's data handling went like this. The number of nucleated cells in each sample was estimated from the amplification of reference gene primers within the assay. To quantify the absolute abundance of each unique TCRbeta CDR3 rearrangement, sequence reads were collapsed and filtered. For each sample, productive Simpson clonality was calculated as the square root of Simpson's diversity index over productive rearrangements. What TCRdb holds here is the immuneACCESS table cut down to in-frame rearrangements. Part of the clones is not present; checked against another copy, under half of the missing clones reflect an unresolved V gene, and the others are unexplained. The V and J calls and the clone size are those of that table, but D and trimming were determined from the DNA. This sample has approximately 390,000 clones in its table, and around 90% of those were observed once. Together, the top ten hold approximately 2.1% of the sample.

The sequenced sample was PBMCs or T cells enriched from blood (not recorded which). The clonotype was recovered from a woman in her 40s with acute COVID-19.

Read as DNA, the sequence is TGTGCCACCAGTGACCCGCAGGTTTCCTACGAGCAGTACTTC. Translated, this gives CATSDPQVSYEQYF. Rearrangement joined TRBV24-1 to TRBJ2-7; no D segment can be confidently identified. Counted from cysteine to phenylalanine, this CDR3 has 14 amino acids. The kept DNA is CDR3 alone, 42 bases in frame from the first base. V lost 4 bases and J lost 1 base; the stretch between them is 10 bases long. CDR1 and CDR2, looked up from the germline V gene, are KGHDR and SFDVKD.